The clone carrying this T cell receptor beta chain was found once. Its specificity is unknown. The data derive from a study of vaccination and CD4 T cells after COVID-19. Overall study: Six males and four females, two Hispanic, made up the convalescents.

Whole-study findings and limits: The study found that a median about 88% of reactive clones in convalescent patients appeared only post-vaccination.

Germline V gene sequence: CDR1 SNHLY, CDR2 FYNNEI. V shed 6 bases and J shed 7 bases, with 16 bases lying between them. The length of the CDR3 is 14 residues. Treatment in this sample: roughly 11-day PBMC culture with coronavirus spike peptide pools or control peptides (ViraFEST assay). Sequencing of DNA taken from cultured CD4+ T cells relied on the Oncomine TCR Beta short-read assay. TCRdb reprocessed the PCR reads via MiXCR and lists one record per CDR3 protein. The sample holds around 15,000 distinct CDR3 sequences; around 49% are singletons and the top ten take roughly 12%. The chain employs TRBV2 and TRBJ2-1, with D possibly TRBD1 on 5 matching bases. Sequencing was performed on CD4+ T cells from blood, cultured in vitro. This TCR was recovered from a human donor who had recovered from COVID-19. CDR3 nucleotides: TGTGCCAGCAGATCACAGGCGGCCAGTAATGAGCAGTTCTTC. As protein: CASRSQAASNEQFF.